This passage covers 9 T cell receptor beta chains from one sample sequenced in a study of T cells in Graves' hyperthyroidism and ophthalmopathy. Amplification targeted TCR beta CDR3 regions from RNA transcripts. In the first-round RT-PCR of the TCR CDR3, the HTBI primer set was used. TCRdb re-analysed the multiplex PCR reads in MiXCR, keeping a single row per CDR3 protein. The profile shows roughly 740,000 distinct CDR3 sequences, about 17% of them singletons. The sequencing sample was made of blood. Receptor source: a man younger than 30 with Graves' hyperthyroidism.

This chain links TRBV7-2 with TRBJ1-2; D call uncertain. The length of the CDR3 is 16 residues. Trimming cost V 3 bases and J 3 bases, with 17 bases left between them. Germline V gene data show CDR1 as SGHTA and CDR2 as FQGNSA. CDR3 sequence (DNA): TGTGCCAGCAGCTTCGGACTGTACTCTACAGACTATGGCTACACCTTC. This encodes CASSFGLYSTDYGYTF.

On this clonotype: Just one base apart from a much larger clone, this may be a read error. The CDR3 carries no conserved terminal phenylalanine or tryptophan, so it likely arises from a read error. V and J are TRBV7-2 and TRBJ1-1; no clear D. The germline V gene has CDR1 SGHTA and CDR2 FQGNSA. The CDR3 has 16 residues. V was cut by 5 bases and J by 1 base, with 17 bases left in between. The CDR3 DNA is TGTGCCAGCAGCGAACCTGATCGGCACCCGAACACTGAAGCTTTCCTT. Translating gives CASSEPDRHPNTEAFL.

The rearrangement joins TRBV7-9 to TRBJ1-2, with D unclear. The germline CDR1 and CDR2 sequences are SEHNR and FQNEAQ (reference sequence). V was trimmed by 7 bases and J by 0 bases, leaving 9 bases between them. This CDR3 has 13 amino acids. In nucleotides, the CDR3 is TGTGCCAGCAATTCTGGTACTAACTATGGCTACACCTTC. This sequence encodes CASNSGTNYGYTF. Full variable domain (missing parts from reference TRBV7-9 and TRBJ1-2): DTGVSQNPRHKITKRGQNVTFRCDPISEHNRLYWYRQTLGQGPEFLTYFQNEAQLEKSRLLSDRFSAERPKGSFSTLEIQRTEQGDSAMYLCASNSGTNYGYTFGSGTRLTVV.

The V gene is TRBV9, the J gene TRBJ1-1, with TRBD1 matching over 7 bases. CDR1 is SGDLS, CDR2 YYNGEE, per germline. This CDR3 is 13 amino acids long. V shed 2 bases and J 4 bases; nucleotides not matched to a gene: 2. Here the CDR3 reads CASSVTGATEAFF. DNA of the CDR3: TGTGCCAGCAGCGTTACAGGGGCCACTGAAGCTTTCTTT.

This clonotype has a count of ten or more. The chain links TRBV11-2 to TRBJ1-1; 8 bases map to TRBD1. The J segment lost 2 bases and the V segment lost 4 bases, leaving 3 bases of the junction unmatched. The CDR3 is 14 residues long. Germline CDR1 SGHAT, CDR2 FQNNGV. The CDR3: CASSWTGPNTEAFF. CDR3 DNA: TGTGCCAGCAGCTGGACAGGGCCCAACACTGAAGCTTTCTTT.

This clonotype was counted a few times. V usage is TRBV29-1 and J usage is TRBJ2-7, with 11 positions matching TRBD2. V gave up 4 bases and J gave up 4 bases; unmatched junction bases: 12. The CDR3 is 16 residues long. Germline V gene lookup returns CDR1 SQVTM and CDR2 ANQGSEA. CDR3 in DNA: TGCAGCGTTGTCGGGGGCCGACTAGCGGGATCGTACGAGCAGTACTTC. It translates to CSVVGGRLAGSYEQYF.

The rearrangement joins TRBV12-3 or TRBV12-4 to TRBJ1-6; TRBD1 aligns across 7 bases. The V gene end was trimmed by 7 bases and the J gene end by 5 bases; junction bases not matched to a gene: 8. This CDR3 spans 15 amino acids. The CDR3 sequence: CASTATGLNNSPLHF. CDR3 DNA: TGTGCCAGCACGGCGACAGGGTTAAATAATTCACCCCTCCACTTT.

This clonotype was recorded many times. The chain joins TRBV2 to TRBJ1-6; perhaps TRBD1 as D (6 bases). The CDR3 consists of 14 residues. V was pared by 5 bases and J by 8 bases, with 13 bases between. CDR1 SNHLY and CDR2 FYNNEI come from the germline V gene. CDR3 coding DNA: TGTGCCAGCAGTTTACAGGGTGCGGATTCACCCCTCCACTTT. It is translated as CASSLQGADSPLHF.

Only a few counts were recorded for this clonotype. The chain combines TRBV12-3 or TRBV12-4 with TRBJ2-7, with D perhaps TRBD1 or TRBD2 (5 bases each). The ends were cut back, 7 bases at V and 5 bases at J, with 12 bases in the middle. This CDR3 region has 12 residues. The chain's CDR3 is CASTSGPHEQYF. The CDR3 DNA is TGTGCCAGCACCTCGGGACCCCACGAGCAGTACTTC.